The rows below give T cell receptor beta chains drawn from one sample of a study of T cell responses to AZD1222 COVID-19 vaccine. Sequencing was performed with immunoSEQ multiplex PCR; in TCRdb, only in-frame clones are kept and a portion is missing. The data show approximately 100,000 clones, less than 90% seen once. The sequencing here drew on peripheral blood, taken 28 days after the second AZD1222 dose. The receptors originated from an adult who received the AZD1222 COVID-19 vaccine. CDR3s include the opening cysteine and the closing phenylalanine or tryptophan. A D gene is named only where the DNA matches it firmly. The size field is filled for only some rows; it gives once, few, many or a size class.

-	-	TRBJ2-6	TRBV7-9	CASTVGPRGSSGANVLTF	TGTGCCAGCACCGTGGGTCCCCGTGGGAGCTCTGGGGCCAACGTCCTGACTTTC
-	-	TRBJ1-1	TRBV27	CASRQTSNTEAFF	TGTGCCAGCAGGCAGACAAGCAACACTGAAGCTTTCTTT
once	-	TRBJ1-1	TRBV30	CAYAVGGWTEAFF	TGTGCCTACGCTGTTGGGGGGTGGACTGAAGCTTTCTTT
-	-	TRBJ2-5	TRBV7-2	CASSLAFVETQYF	TGTGCCAGCAGCTTAGCCTTTGTGGAGACCCAGTACTTC
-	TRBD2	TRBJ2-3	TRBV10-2	CASSESSGTTLYF	TGCGCCAGCAGTGAGTCTAGCGGGACCACCTTGTATTTT
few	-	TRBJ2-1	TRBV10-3	CAISESGRGNEQFF	TGTGCCATCAGTGAGTCTGGTAGGGGCAATGAGCAGTTCTTC
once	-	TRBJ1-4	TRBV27	CASSFPPPTVRTNEKLFF	TGTGCCAGCAGTTTCCCCCCCCCTACAGTACGAACTAATGAAAAACTGTTTTTT
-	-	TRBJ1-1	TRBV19	CASSSGVATEAFF	TGTGCCAGTAGTTCCGGGGTGGCCACTGAAGCTTTCTTT
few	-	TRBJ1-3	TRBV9	CASRPGRNSGNTIYF	TGTGCCAGCAGGCCGGGACGGAACTCTGGAAACACCATATATTTT
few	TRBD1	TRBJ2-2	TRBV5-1	CASSLGQGTGELFF	TGCGCCAGCAGCTTAGGACAGGGCACCGGGGAGCTGTTTTTT
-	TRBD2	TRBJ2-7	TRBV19	CASRDSGGLPREQYF	TGTGCCAGTAGAGATAGCGGGGGGCTCCCCCGGGAGCAGTACTTC
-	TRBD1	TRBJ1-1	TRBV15	CATGDGTANTEAFF	TGTGCCACCGGCGACGGGACAGCTAACACTGAAGCTTTCTTT
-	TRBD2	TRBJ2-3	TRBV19	CASSPIPGLAGGSTDTQYF	TGTGCCAGTAGTCCGATTCCGGGACTAGCGGGGGGAAGCACAGATACGCAGTATTTT
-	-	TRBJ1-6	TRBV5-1	CASSSVLGRNSPLHF	TGCGCCAGCAGCTCCGTACTCGGCCGTAATTCACCCCTCCACTTT
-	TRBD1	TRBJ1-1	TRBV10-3	CAISGGQQGRTEAFF	TGTGCCATCAGTGGGGGACAGCAAGGACGAACTGAAGCTTTCTTT
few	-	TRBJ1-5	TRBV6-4	CASSPEVGPNQPQHF	TGTGCCAGCAGTCCAGAGGTGGGGCCCAATCAGCCCCAGCATTTT
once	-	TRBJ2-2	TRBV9	CATRGSNTGELFF	TGTGCCACTCGCGGCTCGAACACCGGGGAGCTGTTTTTT
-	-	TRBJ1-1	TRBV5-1	CASSPTGLRGSDTEAFF	TGCGCCAGCAGCCCTACGGGACTCCGAGGGTCGGACACTGAAGCTTTCTTT
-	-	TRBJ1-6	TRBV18	CASSPRQGQNSPLHF	TGTGCCAGCTCACCACGCCAGGGCCAAAATTCACCCCTCCACTTT
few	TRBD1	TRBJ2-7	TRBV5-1	CASSLEARGHYEQYF	TGCGCCAGCAGCTTGGAGGCCAGGGGGCACTACGAGCAGTACTTC
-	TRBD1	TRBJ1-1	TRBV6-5	CASRRQGNMNTEAFF	TGTGCCAGCAGGAGACAGGGCAATATGAACACTGAAGCTTTCTTT
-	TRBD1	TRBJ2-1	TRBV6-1	CASSLGQGGQFF	TGTGCCAGCAGCCTGGGACAGGGGGGGCAGTTCTTC
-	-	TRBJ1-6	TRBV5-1	CASSRQGTSYNSPLHF	TGCGCCAGCAGCCGACAAGGGACCTCCTATAATTCACCCCTCCACTTT
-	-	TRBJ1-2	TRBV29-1	CSVDRFPNYGYTF	TGCAGCGTCGACAGATTTCCTAACTATGGCTACACCTTC
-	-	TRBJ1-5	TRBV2	CASSEREGGGQPQHF	TGTGCCAGCAGTGAACGCGAGGGAGGAGGACAGCCCCAGCATTTT
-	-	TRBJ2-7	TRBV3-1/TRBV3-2	CASSPLANTYEQYF	TGTGCCAGCAGCCCCCTCGCAAACACCTACGAGCAGTACTTC
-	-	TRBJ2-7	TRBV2	CASRIGDYEQYF	TGTGCCAGCAGAATTGGAGACTACGAGCAGTACTTC
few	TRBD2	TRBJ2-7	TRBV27	CASSLFLAGGYEQYF	TGTGCCAGCAGTTTATTCCTAGCGGGGGGATACGAGCAGTACTTC
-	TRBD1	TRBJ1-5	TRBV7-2	CASSLSGTGSGNQPQHF	TGTGCCAGCAGCTTATCCGGGACAGGGTCGGGCAATCAGCCCCAGCATTTT
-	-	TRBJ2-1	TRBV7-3	CASSPYGDVEQFF	TGTGCCAGCAGCCCTTACGGGGATGTTGAGCAGTTCTTC
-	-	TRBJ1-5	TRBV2	CASSEGDPNQPQHF	TGTGCCAGCAGTGAAGGGGACCCGAATCAGCCCCAGCATTTT
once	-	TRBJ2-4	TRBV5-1	CASSDPAGAGSIQYF	TGCGCCAGCAGCGACCCCGCGGGGGCAGGCAGCATTCAGTACTTC
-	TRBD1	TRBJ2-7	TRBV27	CASSLSARDRTYEQYF	TGTGCCAGCAGTTTATCCGCCCGGGACAGGACCTACGAGCAGTACTTC
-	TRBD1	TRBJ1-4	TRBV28	CASSPTGTEEKLFF	TGTGCCAGCAGTCCTACAGGGACAGAAGAAAAACTGTTTTTT
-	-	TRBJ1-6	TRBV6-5	CASRGGLRGSPLHF	TGTGCCAGCAGGGGGGGCCTTCGGGGTTCACCCCTCCACTTT
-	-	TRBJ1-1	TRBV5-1	CASSPGEGLTEAFF	TGCGCCAGCTCACCCGGGGAGGGGCTCACTGAAGCTTTCTTT
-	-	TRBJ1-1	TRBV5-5	CASSYEGGAGNTEAFF	TGTGCCAGCAGCTACGAGGGGGGTGCGGGGAACACTGAAGCTTTCTTT
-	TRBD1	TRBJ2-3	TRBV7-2	CASSWGAGTGVADTQYF	TGTGCCAGCAGCTGGGGAGCCGGGACAGGGGTCGCAGATACGCAGTATTTT
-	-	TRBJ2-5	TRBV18	CASSTYQETQYF	TGTGCCAGCTCAACGTACCAAGAGACCCAGTACTTC
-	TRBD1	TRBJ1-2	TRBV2	CASSEGWTGGANGYTF	TGTGCCAGCAGTGAGGGTTGGACAGGGGGCGCAAATGGCTACACCTTC
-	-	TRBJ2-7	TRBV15	CATSRGYEQYF	TGTGCCACCAGCCGGGGGTACGAGCAGTACTTC
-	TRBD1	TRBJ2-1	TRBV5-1	CASSGQGRGSYNEQFF	TGCGCCAGCAGCGGACAGGGTCGGGGTTCCTACAATGAGCAGTTCTTC
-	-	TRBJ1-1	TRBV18	CASSPRGESRNTEAFF	TGTGCCAGCTCCCCGCGGGGGGAATCTAGGAACACTGAAGCTTTCTTT
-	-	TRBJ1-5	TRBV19	CASSVGQGGGNQPQHF	TGTGCCAGTAGTGTGGGACAAGGGGGGGGCAATCAGCCCCAGCATTTT
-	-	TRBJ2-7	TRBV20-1	CSARVKIEQYF	TGCAGTGCTAGAGTCAAGATCGAGCAGTACTTC